This TCR beta chain was obtained from a study of blood T cell repertoires in COVID-19. The data were produced by immunoSEQ multiplex PCR, yet TCRdb's version contains in-frame clones alone and is incomplete. This table has approximately 310,000 clones, around 87% appearing once. The CDR3 loop spans 13 amino acids. The germline CDR1 and CDR2 sequences are SNHLY and FYNNEI. The V and J ends lost 4 bases and 5 bases respectively, with 9 bases between them. This chain links TRBV2 with TRBJ2-1; no reliable D call. This sequence originates from a man between 50 and 59 years old with active or convalescent COVID-19. Input material: peripheral blood. CDR3 in DNA: TGTGCCAGCAGTGGCCCAAACAACAATGAGCAGTTCTTC. Its translation: CASSGPNNNEQFF.